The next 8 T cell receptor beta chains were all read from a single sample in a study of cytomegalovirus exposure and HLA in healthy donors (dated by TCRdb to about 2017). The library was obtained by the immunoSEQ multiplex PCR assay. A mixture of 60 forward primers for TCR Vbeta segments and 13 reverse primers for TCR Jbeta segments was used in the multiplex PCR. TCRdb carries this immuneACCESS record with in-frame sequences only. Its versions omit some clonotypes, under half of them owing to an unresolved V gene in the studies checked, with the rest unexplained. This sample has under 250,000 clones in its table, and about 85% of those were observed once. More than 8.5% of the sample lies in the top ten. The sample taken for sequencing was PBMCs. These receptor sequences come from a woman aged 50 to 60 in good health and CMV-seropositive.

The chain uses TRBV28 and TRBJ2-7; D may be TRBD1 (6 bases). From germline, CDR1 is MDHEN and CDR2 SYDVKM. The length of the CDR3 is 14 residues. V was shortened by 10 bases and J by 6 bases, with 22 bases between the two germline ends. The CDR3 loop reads CAIRGQTLPREQYF. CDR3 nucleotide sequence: TGTGCCATTCGAGGACAGACGCTTCCTCGCGAGCAGTACTTC.

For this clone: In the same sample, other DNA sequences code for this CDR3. This CDR3 reads CASSPGQENEKLFF. The DNA for the CDR3 is TGTGCCAGCAGTCCGGGACAGGAGAATGAAAAACTGTTTTTT. This chain links TRBV28 with TRBJ1-4; 8 positions agree with TRBD1. With V trimmed by 5 bases and J by 5 bases, 4 bases remained unmatched. Germline CDR1 MDHEN, CDR2 SYDVKM. CDR3 length: 14 amino acids.

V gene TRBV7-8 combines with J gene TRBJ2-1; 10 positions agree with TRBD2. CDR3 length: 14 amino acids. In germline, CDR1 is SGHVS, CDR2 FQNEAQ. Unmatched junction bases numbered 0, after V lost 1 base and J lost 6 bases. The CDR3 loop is CASSLGTSGNEQFF. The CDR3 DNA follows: TGTGCCAGCAGCTTAGGGACTAGCGGCAATGAGCAGTTCTTC.

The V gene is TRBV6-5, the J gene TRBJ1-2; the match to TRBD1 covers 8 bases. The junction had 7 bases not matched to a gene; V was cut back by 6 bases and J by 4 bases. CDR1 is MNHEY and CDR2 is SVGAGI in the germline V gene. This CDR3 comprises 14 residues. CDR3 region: CASSPDRDPYGYTF. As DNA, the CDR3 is TGTGCCAGCAGCCCGGACAGGGACCCCTATGGCTACACCTTC.

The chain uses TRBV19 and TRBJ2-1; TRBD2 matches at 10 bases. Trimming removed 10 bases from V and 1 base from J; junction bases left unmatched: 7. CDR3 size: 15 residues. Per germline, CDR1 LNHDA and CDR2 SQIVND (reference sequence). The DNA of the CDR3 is TGTGCCACTCGGAGCGGGGGGGCGTCCTACAATGAGCAGTTCTTC. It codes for CATRSGGASYNEQFF.

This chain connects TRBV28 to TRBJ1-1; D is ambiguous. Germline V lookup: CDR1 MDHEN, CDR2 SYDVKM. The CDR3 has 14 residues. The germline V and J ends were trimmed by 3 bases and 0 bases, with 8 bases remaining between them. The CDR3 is CASSFRLMNTEAFF. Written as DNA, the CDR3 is TGTGCCAGCAGTTTTCGGTTGATGAACACTGAAGCTTTCTTT.

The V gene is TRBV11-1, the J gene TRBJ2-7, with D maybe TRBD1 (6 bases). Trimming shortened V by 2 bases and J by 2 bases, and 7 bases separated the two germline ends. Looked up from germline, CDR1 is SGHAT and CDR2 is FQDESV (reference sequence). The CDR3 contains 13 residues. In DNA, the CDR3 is TGTGCCAGCAGCTTAAACAGGGCCTACGAGCAGTACTTC. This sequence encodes CASSLNRAYEQYF.

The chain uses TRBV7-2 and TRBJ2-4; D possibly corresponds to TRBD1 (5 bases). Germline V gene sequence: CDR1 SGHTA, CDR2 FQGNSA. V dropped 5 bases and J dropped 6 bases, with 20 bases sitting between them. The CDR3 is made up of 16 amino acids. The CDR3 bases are TGTGCCAGCAGCCAAACCTTGACAGTGCCTATAAACATTCAGTACTTC. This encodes CASSQTLTVPINIQYF.